This entry features one T cell receptor (beta chain) sequence. The data are from a study of blood T cells in healthy people across ages. A second PCR, run for about 6 to 11 cycles, used a sample-barcoded 5' primer plus a J-beta primer mix. TCRdb redid the calling of the 5' RACE reads with MiXCR, one entry per CDR3 protein. Of about 770,000 distinct CDR3 sequences in the sample, around 45% were seen once. Germline V lookup: CDR1 ENHRY, CDR2 SYGVKD. V was shortened by 8 bases and J by 10 bases, with 18 bases between the two germline ends. The CDR3 covers 14 residues. The chain is built from TRBV10-3 and TRBJ1-6, with a weak D call TRBD1 (6 bases). The sequence derives from a man between 60 and 70 years old in good health. The sample comprised blood. CDR3 loop: CAIRDSTGQSPLHF. For the CDR3, the DNA is TGTGCCATCCGAGACAGTACAGGGCAATCACCCCTCCACTTT.